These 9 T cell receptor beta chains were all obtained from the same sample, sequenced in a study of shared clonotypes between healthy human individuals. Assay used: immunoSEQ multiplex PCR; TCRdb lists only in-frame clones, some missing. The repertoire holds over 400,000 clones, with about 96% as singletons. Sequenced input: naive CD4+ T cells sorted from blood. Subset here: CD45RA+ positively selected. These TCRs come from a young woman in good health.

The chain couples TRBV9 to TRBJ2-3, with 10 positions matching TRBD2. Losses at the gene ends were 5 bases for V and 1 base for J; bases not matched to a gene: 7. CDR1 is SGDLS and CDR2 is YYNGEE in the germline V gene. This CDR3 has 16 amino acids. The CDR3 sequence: CASSALGLAGTDTQYF. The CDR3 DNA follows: TGTGCCAGCAGTGCCCTCGGACTAGCGGGCACAGATACGCAGTATTTT.

In DNA form, the CDR3 reads TGTGCCAGCTCGGGACAGCAGAACACTGAAGCTTTCTTT. Its protein is CASSGQQNTEAFF. The chain is built from TRBV2 and TRBJ1-1, with 7 nucleotides matching TRBD1. V lost 8 bases and J lost 1; bases outside the gene matches: 4. The CDR3 length is 13 residues. Germline V gene data show CDR1 as SNHLY and CDR2 as FYNNEI.

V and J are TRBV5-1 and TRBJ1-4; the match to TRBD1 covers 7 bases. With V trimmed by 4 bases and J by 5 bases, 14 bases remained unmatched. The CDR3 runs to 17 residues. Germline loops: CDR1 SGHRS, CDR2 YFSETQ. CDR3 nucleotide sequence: TGCGCCAGCAGCAGAAACTTTATGACAGGGCCCAATGAAAAACTGTTTTTT. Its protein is CASSRNFMTGPNEKLFF. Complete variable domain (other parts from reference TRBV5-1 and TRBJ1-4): KAGVTQTPRYLIKTRGQQVTLSCSPISGHRSVSWYQQTPGQGLQFLFEYFSETQRNKGNFPGRFSGRQFSNSRSEMNVSTLELGDSALYLCASSRNFMTGPNEKLFFGSGTQLSVL.

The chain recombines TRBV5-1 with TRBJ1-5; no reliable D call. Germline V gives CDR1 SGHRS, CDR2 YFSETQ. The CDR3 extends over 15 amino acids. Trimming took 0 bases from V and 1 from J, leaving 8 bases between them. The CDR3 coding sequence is TGCGCCAGCAGCTTGGAGACGGGGAGCAATCAGCCCCAGCATTTT. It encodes CASSLETGSNQPQHF.

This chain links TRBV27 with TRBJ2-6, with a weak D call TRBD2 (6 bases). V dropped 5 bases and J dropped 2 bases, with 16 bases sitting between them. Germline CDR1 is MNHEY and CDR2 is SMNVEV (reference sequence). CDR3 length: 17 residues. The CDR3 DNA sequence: TGTGCCAGCAGTCCACGTGCCGGGACTCCTGGGGCCAACGTCCTGACTTTC. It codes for CASSPRAGTPGANVLTF.

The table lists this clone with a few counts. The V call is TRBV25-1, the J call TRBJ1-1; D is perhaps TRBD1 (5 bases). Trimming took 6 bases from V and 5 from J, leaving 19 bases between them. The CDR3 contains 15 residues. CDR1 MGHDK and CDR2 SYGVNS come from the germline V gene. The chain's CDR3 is CASSETQVPRTEAFF. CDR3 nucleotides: TGTGCCAGCAGCGAAACACAGGTCCCGAGGACTGAAGCTTTCTTT.

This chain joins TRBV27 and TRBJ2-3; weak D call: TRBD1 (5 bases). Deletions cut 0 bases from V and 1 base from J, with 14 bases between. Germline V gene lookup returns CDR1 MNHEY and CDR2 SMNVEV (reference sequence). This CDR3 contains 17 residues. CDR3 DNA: TGTGCCAGCAGTTTATCAAACCCAGGGTCGGGCACAGATACGCAGTATTTT. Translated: CASSLSNPGSGTDTQYF.

Here the CDR3 reads CASSGLAGQETQYF. In DNA, the CDR3 is TGTGCCAGCAGCGGACTAGCGGGCCAAGAGACCCAGTACTTC. The genes are TRBV6-6 and TRBJ2-5; 11 bases are a match to TRBD2. CDR1 is MNHNY and CDR2 is SVGAGI in the germline V gene (reference sequence). The ends lost 6 bases at V and 1 base at J; junction bases unmatched: 1. The CDR3 consists of 14 residues.

The CDR3 DNA sequence: TGCGCCAGTACTAACAGGGGGCAGAACGAGCAGTACTTC. Its protein product is CASTNRGQNEQYF. This chain joins TRBV10-1 and TRBJ2-7, with 9 bases identical to TRBD1. In germline, CDR1 is WNHNN, CDR2 SYGVQD (reference sequence). The CDR3 sequence is 13 residues long. The trim removed 9 bases at V and 5 bases at J, leaving 8 bases unmatched.